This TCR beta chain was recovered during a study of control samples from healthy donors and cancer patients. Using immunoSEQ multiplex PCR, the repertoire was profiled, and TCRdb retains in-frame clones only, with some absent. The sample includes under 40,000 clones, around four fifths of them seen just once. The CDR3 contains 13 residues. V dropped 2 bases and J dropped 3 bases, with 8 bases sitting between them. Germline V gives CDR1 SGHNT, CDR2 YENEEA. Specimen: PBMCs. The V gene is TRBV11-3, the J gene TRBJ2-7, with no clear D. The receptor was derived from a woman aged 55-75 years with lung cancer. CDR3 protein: CASSLNGYYEQYF. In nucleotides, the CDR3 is TGTGCCAGCAGCTTAAATGGCTACTACGAGCAGTACTTC. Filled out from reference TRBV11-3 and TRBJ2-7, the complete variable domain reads EAGVVQSPRYKIIEKKQPVAFWCNPISGHNTLYWYLQNLGQGPELLIRYENEEAVDDSQLPKDRFSAERLKGVDSTLKIQPAELGDSAVYLCASSLNGYYEQYFGPGTRLTVT.